The present entry profiles one TCR beta chain with its context. Its specificity is unknown. Libraries were prepared by immunoSEQ multiplex PCR; TCRdb keeps only in-frame clonotypes and omits some of them. The sample consists of about 160,000 clones, approximately 92% of them appearing once. This entry is derived from a study of T cell responses to AZD1222 COVID-19 vaccine. Per germline, CDR1 LNHDA and CDR2 SQIVND (reference sequence). There are 13 residues in the CDR3. V was shortened by 11 bases and J by 3 bases, with 16 bases between the two germline ends. Findings of the study overall: Spike was spanned by vaccine-associated CD4 TCRs, which were dominant at 160-218 and 743-854.

This chain connects TRBV19 to TRBJ2-5, with D perhaps being TRBD1 or TRBD2 (5 bases each). The clonotype comes from an adult in good health. The sequenced sample was peripheral blood, obtained on day 0 of AZD1222 vaccination. The chain's CDR3 is CASGTGKEETQYF. DNA of the CDR3: TGTGCCTCAGGGACGGGAAAGGAAGAGACCCAGTACTTC.